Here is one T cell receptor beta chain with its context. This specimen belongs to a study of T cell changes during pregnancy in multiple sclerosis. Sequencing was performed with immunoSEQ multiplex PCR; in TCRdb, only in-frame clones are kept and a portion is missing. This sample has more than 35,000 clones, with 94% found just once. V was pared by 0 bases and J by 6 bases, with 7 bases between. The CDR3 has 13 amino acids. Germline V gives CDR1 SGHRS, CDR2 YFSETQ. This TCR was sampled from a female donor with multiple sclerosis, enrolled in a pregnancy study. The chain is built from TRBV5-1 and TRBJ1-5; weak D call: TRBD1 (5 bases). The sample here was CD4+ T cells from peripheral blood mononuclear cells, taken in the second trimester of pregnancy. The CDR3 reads CASSLDGAQPQHF. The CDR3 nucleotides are TGCGCCAGCAGCTTGGATGGGGCTCAGCCCCAGCATTTT. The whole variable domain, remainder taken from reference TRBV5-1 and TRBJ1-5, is KAGVTQTPRYLIKTRGQQVTLSCSPISGHRSVSWYQQTPGQGLQFLFEYFSETQRNKGNFPGRFSGRQFSNSRSEMNVSTLELGDSALYLCASSLDGAQPQHFGDGTRLSIL.